One and the same sample provided the 26 T cell receptor beta chains below, sequenced in a study of neoadjuvant nivolumab and ipilimumab in lung cancer. TCRdb's table, derived via immunoSEQ multiplex PCR, lists solely in-frame clones and lacks some. The table includes 30,000 to 35,000 clones, 90% detected once. The sample consisted of peripheral blood, taken after neoadjuvant nivolumab, alone or with ipilimumab, at or shortly before surgery. The receptors originated from an adult with non-small cell lung cancer.

V is TRBV14 and J is TRBJ2-7; 15 nucleotides align to TRBD2. Germline trimming cut 4 bases from V and 6 bases from J; bases unmatched to any gene: 7. The CDR3 extends over 16 amino acids. Germline assignment: CDR1 SGHDN and CDR2 FVKESK. CDR3 sequence reads: CASSLLRTSGGAEQYF. The DNA of the CDR3 is TGTGCCAGCAGCCTTTTGAGGACTAGCGGGGGGGCCGAGCAGTACTTC.

The chain combines TRBV4-2 with TRBJ2-3, with 12 positions matching TRBD2. Germline assignment: CDR1 LGHNA and CDR2 YNFKEQ. This CDR3 contains 15 residues. The trim removed 4 bases at V and 9 bases at J, leaving 8 bases unmatched. The CDR3 spells CASSPGGLAGWTQYF. The CDR3 region has the DNA TGTGCCAGCAGCCCGGGAGGACTAGCGGGGTGGACGCAGTATTTT.

The V gene is TRBV15, the J gene TRBJ1-5; D is ambiguous. Germline V lookup: CDR1 LNHNV, CDR2 YYDKDF (reference sequence). V shed 5 bases and J shed 4 bases, with 6 bases lying between them. The CDR3 has 12 residues. The CDR3 region is CATSSGNQPQHF. In DNA, the CDR3 is TGTGCCACCAGCTCCGGGAATCAGCCCCAGCATTTT.

The chain joins TRBV5-6 to TRBJ2-1; TRBD1 is a possible D gene (5 bases). The CDR3 consists of 14 residues. Per germline, CDR1 SGHDT and CDR2 YYEEEE. V lost 0 bases and J lost 9, with 13 bases in between. The CDR3 nucleotides read TGTGCCAGCAGCTTGGGCCCCAGGGTGGGTGAGCAGTTCTTC. It codes for CASSLGPRVGEQFF.

This rearrangement joins TRBV7-9 to TRBJ2-1; D may be TRBD1 or TRBD2 (5 bases each). This CDR3 has 14 amino acids. Per germline, CDR1 SEHNR and CDR2 FQNEAQ (reference sequence). Trimming removed 5 bases at V and 7 bases at J, with 15 bases between. For the CDR3, the DNA is TGTGCCAGCAGCACCTCGGGACCAAGGAATGAGCAGTTCTTC. This encodes CASSTSGPRNEQFF.

V gene TRBV18 combines with J gene TRBJ2-2; tentatively, D is TRBD2 (6 bases). Germline loops: CDR1 KGHSH, CDR2 LQKENI. The CDR3 has 14 amino acids. Trimming left V 3 bases short and J 6 bases short, with 11 bases between. The CDR3 here is CASSPLPSAGELFF. For the CDR3, the DNA is TGTGCCAGCTCACCCCTTCCTAGCGCCGGGGAGCTGTTTTTT.

The chain employs TRBV18 and TRBJ1-1; D ambiguous. The CDR3 spans 14 residues. CDR1 and CDR2 from the germline V gene are KGHSH and LQKENI. Trimming removed 2 bases from V and 2 bases from J, with 9 bases in between. CDR3 in DNA: TGTGCCAGCTCACCAGGCGATATCAACACTGAAGCTTTCTTT. This encodes CASSPGDINTEAFF.

The J gene is TRBJ2-1, the V gene TRBV7-7; 14 nucleotides align to TRBD2. CDR1 is SSHAT and CDR2 is FNYEAQ in the germline V gene (reference sequence). After removal of 4 bases from V and 4 bases from J, the junction contained 3 bases not matched to a gene. This CDR3 is 16 amino acids long. Here the CDR3 DNA reads TGTGCCAGCAGCTCAGGACTAGCGGGGGGTTACAATGAGCAGTTCTTC. Residues: CASSSGLAGGYNEQFF.

This chain uses TRBV10-3 with TRBJ2-1, with D perhaps matching TRBD2 (6 bases). Germline lookup yields CDR1 ENHRY and CDR2 SYGVKD. V was clipped by 6 bases and J by 7 bases, with 13 bases between them. The CDR3 covers 13 residues. The CDR3 reads CAIRGTVGNEQFF. In DNA, the CDR3 is TGTGCCATCAGAGGGACTGTTGGAAATGAGCAGTTCTTC.

Only one count was recorded for this clone. This chain connects TRBV6-1 to TRBJ2-7; no firm D call. The V gene lost 4 bases and the J gene lost 4 bases, with 11 bases spanning the gap. Germline CDR1 reads MNHNS; CDR2 reads SASEGT. This CDR3 spans 13 amino acids. In DNA form, the CDR3 reads TGTGCCAGCAGTGTTGCGGTCTCGTACGAGCAGTACTTC. As protein: CASSVAVSYEQYF.

The chain employs TRBV5-1 and TRBJ1-2, with TRBD1 matching over 7 bases. Germline-derived CDR1 and CDR2 are SGHRS and YFSETQ. The CDR3 loop spans 12 amino acids. After removal of 3 bases from V and 8 bases from J, the junction contained 4 bases not matched to a gene. CDR3 sequence (DNA): TGCGCCAGCAGCTCCAGGGGGTTCGGCTACACCTTC. As protein: CASSSRGFGYTF.

The rearrangement uses TRBV29-1 and TRBJ1-2; possible D gene TRBD1, 5 bases. Trimming removed 7 bases at V and 4 bases at J, with 19 bases between. CDR1 is SQVTM and CDR2 is ANQGSEA in the germline V gene. CDR3 length: 14 amino acids. The CDR3 loop reads CSALRGFLSYGYTF. The CDR3 DNA reads as TGCAGCGCTCTAAGGGGATTTCTGAGCTATGGCTACACCTTC.

V usage is TRBV5-1 and J usage is TRBJ2-2, with 7 positions matching TRBD1. Germline-derived CDR1 and CDR2 are SGHRS and YFSETQ. This CDR3 is 15 amino acids long. The V segment lost 3 bases and the J segment 2 bases; nucleotides outside the gene matches: 4. The CDR3 loop is CASSYRTGNTGELFF. In DNA, the CDR3 is TGCGCCAGCAGCTACCGGACAGGTAACACCGGGGAGCTGTTTTTT.

The chain couples TRBV5-1 to TRBJ1-2; D perhaps matches TRBD1 (5 bases). Germline CDR1 reads SGHRS; CDR2 reads YFSETQ. This CDR3 has 14 residues. Trimming removed 2 bases from V and 3 bases from J, with 11 bases in between. CDR3 coding DNA: TGCGCCAGCAGCTTTGGGCAGGGACACTATGGCTACACCTTC. It encodes CASSFGQGHYGYTF.

This chain connects TRBV7-8 to TRBJ2-2; tentatively, D is TRBD1 or TRBD2 (5 bases each). The V gene's germline CDR1 is SGHVS and CDR2 FQNEAQ. The CDR3 has 15 amino acids. The V end was cut by 5 bases, the J end by 0 bases, with 10 bases between. CDR3 DNA sequence: TGTGCCAGCAGCCCCGGGACCACGAACACCGGGGAGCTGTTTTTT. This translates into CASSPGTTNTGELFF.

The rearrangement links TRBV29-1 to TRBJ2-7, with D maybe TRBD1 (6 bases). Germline values: CDR1 SQVTM, CDR2 ANQGSEA. V lost 3 bases and J 2 bases, leaving 20 bases between the germline ends. The CDR3 contains 16 residues. This CDR3 reads CSVDGVQGRPAYEQYF. DNA for the CDR3: TGCAGCGTTGATGGGGTACAGGGCAGACCAGCCTACGAGCAGTACTTC.

This chain links TRBV19 with TRBJ2-2; weak D call: TRBD1 (6 bases). Germline V CDR1 and CDR2: LNHDA, SQIVND (reference sequence). The CDR3 totals 15 residues. Trimming stripped 3 bases from V and 0 bases from J, with 8 bases between. The CDR3 region is CASSMDRPNTGELFF. DNA for the CDR3: TGTGCCAGTAGTATGGACAGACCGAACACCGGGGAGCTGTTTTTT.

The chain couples TRBV7-9 to TRBJ1-4; no definite D call. With 7 bases removed from V and 3 bases from J, the gap between germline ends came to 15 bases. The germline CDR1 and CDR2 sequences are SEHNR and FQNEAQ (reference sequence). The CDR3 has 15 residues. The CDR3 coding sequence is TGTGCCAGCACCGCACCCGTCGGGGCTAATGAAAAACTGTTTTTT. Its translation: CASTAPVGANEKLFF.

J is TRBJ2-7 and V is TRBV25-1, with D possibly being TRBD2 (6 bases). With 4 bases removed from V and 6 bases from J, the gap between germline ends came to 13 bases. The CDR3 consists of 13 residues. CDR1 is MGHDK, CDR2 SYGVNS, per germline. The CDR3 sequence: CASSGGRWGEQYF. The CDR3, as DNA: TGTGCCAGCAGTGGGGGGAGGTGGGGCGAGCAGTACTTC.

The rearrangement joins TRBV7-6 to TRBJ1-2; 7 bases match TRBD1. Germline assignment: CDR1 SGHVS and CDR2 FNYEAQ. V was pared by 5 bases and J by 5 bases, with 11 bases of the junction left unmatched. The CDR3 sequence is 15 residues long. CDR3 bases: TGTGCCAGCAGCCCCGGGACGGGACAGCTTTATGGCTACACCTTC. Amino acid sequence: CASSPGTGQLYGYTF.

This clone came up once. The V call is TRBV18, the J call TRBJ1-2, with D possibly being TRBD1 (5 bases). Trimming stripped 3 bases from V and 2 bases from J, with 10 bases between. This CDR3 has 14 residues. Germline V gene data show CDR1 as KGHSH and CDR2 as LQKENI. CDR3 DNA: TGTGCCAGCTCACCGGACACCGAGAACTATGGCTACACCTTC. It encodes CASSPDTENYGYTF.

The V and J genes are TRBV27 and TRBJ1-5; D is uncertain. Deletions cut 3 bases from V and 6 bases from J, with 12 bases between. This CDR3 contains 14 residues. Germline V gene sequence: CDR1 MNHEY, CDR2 SMNVEV (reference sequence). CDR3 amino acids: CASSFRVVIQPQHF. For the CDR3, the DNA is TGTGCCAGCAGTTTCCGGGTTGTCATTCAGCCCCAGCATTTT.

The rearrangement links TRBV9 to TRBJ1-2; 10 bases match TRBD1. The CDR3 runs 15 residues. J was trimmed by 8 bases and V by 0 bases; bases with no gene match: 7. Germline V CDR1 and CDR2: SGDLS, YYNGEE. CDR3 amino acids: CASSVAVGTGEGYTF. The CDR3 nucleotides are TGTGCCAGCAGCGTAGCCGTCGGGACAGGGGAAGGCTACACCTTC.

The rearrangement joins TRBV10-3 to TRBJ1-1; 10 bases match TRBD1. Germline-derived CDR1 and CDR2 are ENHRY and SYGVKD. Losses at the gene ends were 9 bases for V and 4 bases for J; bases not matched to a gene: 5. The CDR3 extends over 13 amino acids. Here the CDR3 DNA reads TGTGCCATTTCCCGGGACAGGGGCACTGAAGCTTTCTTT. This sequence encodes CAISRDRGTEAFF.

This rearrangement joins TRBV15 to TRBJ2-7; TRBD1 matches at 7 bases. Trimming removed 0 bases from V and 5 bases from J; junction bases left unmatched: 7. In germline, CDR1 is LNHNV, CDR2 YYDKDF (reference sequence). The CDR3 is made up of 15 amino acids. The CDR3 sequence is CATSREAQGENEQYF. The CDR3 region has the DNA TGTGCCACCAGCAGAGAAGCGCAGGGGGAAAACGAGCAGTACTTC.

The V and J genes are TRBV10-3 and TRBJ1-5; D might be TRBD1 (5 bases). The CDR3 loop spans 14 amino acids. The V gene lost 2 bases and the J gene lost 0 bases, with 5 bases spanning the gap. CDR1 is ENHRY and CDR2 is SYGVKD in the germline V gene. CDR3 sequence: CAISEGGSNQPQHF. The CDR3, as DNA: TGTGCCATCAGTGAGGGGGGTAGCAATCAGCCCCAGCATTTT.